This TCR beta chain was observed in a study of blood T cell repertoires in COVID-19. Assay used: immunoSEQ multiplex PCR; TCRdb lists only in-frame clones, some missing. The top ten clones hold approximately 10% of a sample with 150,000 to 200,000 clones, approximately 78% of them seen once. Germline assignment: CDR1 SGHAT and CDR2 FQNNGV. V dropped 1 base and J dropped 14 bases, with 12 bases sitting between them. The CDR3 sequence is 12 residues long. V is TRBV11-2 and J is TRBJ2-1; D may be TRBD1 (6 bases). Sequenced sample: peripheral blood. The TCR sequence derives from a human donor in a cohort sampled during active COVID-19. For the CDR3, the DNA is TGTGCCAGCAGCTTAGGGCAGGGGCGAGAGTTCTTC. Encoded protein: CASSLGQGREFF.